A selection of T cell receptor beta chains follows, all from one sample in a study of blood T cell repertoires in COVID-19. Sequencing was performed with immunoSEQ multiplex PCR; in TCRdb, only in-frame clones are kept and a portion is missing. The sample shows 100,000 or so clones, about 85% of them seen only once. Sequenced: peripheral blood. The receptors here all came from a man aged 45-60 years with active or convalescent COVID-19. The CDR3 runs from the conserved cysteine through the conserved F or W. The D gene is left open where the match is weak. For some rows the clone size is stated as once, few or many, or as a class when expanded; others skip it.

- TRBJ1-3 - TRBV11-3 TGTGCCACTCTCGGGGTCCGGGACACCATATATTTT CATLGVRDTIYF
- TRBJ2-7 - TRBV11-3 TGTGCCAGCAGCCAAGGACATGGGGCCTACGAGCAGTACTTC CASSQGHGAYEQYF
- TRBJ2-1 TRBD2 TRBV29-1 TGCAGCGTTTCCATAGCGGGAGGGGGTGAGCAGTTCTTC CSVSIAGGGEQFF
- TRBJ2-7 TRBD2 TRBV19 TGTGCCAGTAGCAATAGCGGGATCTCTCCCTACGAGCAGTACTTC CASSNSGISPYEQYF
- TRBJ1-2 - TRBV7-8 TGTGCCAGCAGCCTAAGATTTGTTACAGGGCCCTATGGCTACACCTTC CASSLRFVTGPYGYTF
- TRBJ2-1 TRBD2 TRBV10-3 TGTGCCATCAGTGACAGGTCTGCGGGAGGACACAATGAGCAGTTCTTC CAISDRSAGGHNEQFF
- TRBJ2-7 - TRBV21-1 TGTGCCAGCAGTCCCCCCCCGAACGGGGGCGAGCAGTACTTC CASSPPPNGGEQYF
- TRBJ2-7 - TRBV21-1 TGTGCCAGCAGCAAAGCGAGCTTCCTGCGTGAGCAGTACTTC CASSKASFLREQYF
- TRBJ2-7 TRBD2 TRBV28 TGTGCCAGCAGCACGGCGGGGGGTAGGTCCTACGAGCAGTACTTC CASSTAGGRSYEQYF
- TRBJ2-2 TRBD1 TRBV25-1 TGTGCCAGCAGGGGCGCCGGGACAGGGTCCACCGGGGAGCTGTTTTTT CASRGAGTGSTGELFF
- TRBJ1-1 - TRBV3-1/TRBV3-2 TGTGCCAGCAGCCCACATTCAGGATACACTGAAGCTTTCTTT CASSPHSGYTEAFF
- TRBJ1-2 - TRBV5-5 TGTGCCAGCAGCCTTCAACAGGGACCACCGTATGGCTACACCTTC CASSLQQGPPYGYTF
- TRBJ2-7 TRBD1 TRBV29-1 TGCAGCGTTGGACAGGGTTTTAGCTCCTACGAGCAGTACTTC CSVGQGFSSYEQYF
- TRBJ1-4 - TRBV14 TGTGCCAGCAGCCAAGGATCGGGGGGAGTCGAAAAACTGTTTTTT CASSQGSGGVEKLFF
once TRBJ1-3 - TRBV10-3 TGTGCCACAATCGGCGGGGACGTGCTCTCTGGAAACACCATATATTTT CATIGGDVLSGNTIYF
- TRBJ1-1 - TRBV12-3/TRBV12-4 TGTGCCAGCAGTTTGGGCCCTGGGACTGAAGCTTTCTTT CASSLGPGTEAFF
- TRBJ2-1 TRBD2 TRBV29-1 TGCAGCGTTGAAGACCGCTCCTCTAGCGGGAGGAGAAATGAGCAGTTCTTC CSVEDRSSSGRRNEQFF
- TRBJ2-7 TRBD2 TRBV18 TGTGCCAGCTCACCAAGGTCAGGCCTAGCGGGTCCCTACGAGCAGTACTTC CASSPRSGLAGPYEQYF
- TRBJ1-2 - TRBV20-1 TGCAGTGCTGGAAGAGTGGGCAGCTACACCTTC CSAGRVGSYTF
- TRBJ2-3 - TRBV7-8 TGTGCCAGCAGCCGTATCGGACAGACTACAGATACGCAGTATTTT CASSRIGQTTDTQYF
- TRBJ2-2 TRBD1 TRBV5-1 TGCGCCAGCAGCCAGGGACAGGTCTCCGGGGAGCTGTTTTTT CASSQGQVSGELFF
once TRBJ2-1 - TRBV9 TGTGCCAGCAGCGCCTATAGTGGGAGCTCCTACAATGAGCAGTTCTTC CASSAYSGSSYNEQFF
- TRBJ1-2 - TRBV5-1 TGCGCCAGCAGCTTGGCCGGGGACTATGGCTACACCTTC CASSLAGDYGYTF
- TRBJ1-1 - TRBV5-4 TGTGCCAGCAGCTTGTTAAGTTCCAGATTGAACACTGAAGCTTTCTTT CASSLLSSRLNTEAFF
- TRBJ2-5 TRBD2 TRBV4-1 TGCGCCAGCAGCCCGGCTAGCGGGACAGAGACCCAGTACTTC CASSPASGTETQYF
- TRBJ2-1 - TRBV24-1 TGTGCCACCAGTGATTTGGGCCCAGGGGGGAATGAGCAGTTCTTC CATSDLGPGGNEQFF
- TRBJ1-3 TRBD1 TRBV25-1 TGTGCCAGCAGTAGGGGACAGACCTTCTCTGGAAACACCATATATTTT CASSRGQTFSGNTIYF
once TRBJ1-3 - TRBV10-2 TGCGCCAGCAGTCGACCCCTCCAGGGGTCAGGAAACACCATATATTTT CASSRPLQGSGNTIYF
once TRBJ1-5 - TRBV24-1 TGTGCCACCAGTGATTCCGGGACAAATCAGCCCCAGCATTTT CATSDSGTNQPQHF
- TRBJ2-1 TRBD1 TRBV7-9 TGTGCCAGCAGCCAACGTCAGGGGGCGCATGTCTCCTACAATGAGCAGTTCTTC CASSQRQGAHVSYNEQFF
- TRBJ2-1 - TRBV5-1 TGCGCCAGCAGCTTGGTTGGGGCTGAGCAGTTCTTC CASSLVGAEQFF
- TRBJ2-6 - TRBV19 TGTGCCAGTAGTATAGATCGAGCAACTGGGGCCAACGTCCTGACTTTC CASSIDRATGANVLTF
- TRBJ2-7 - TRBV3-1/TRBV3-2 TGTGCCAGCAGCCGGTCCCGACAGGAGTCCTACGAGCAGTACTTC CASSRSRQESYEQYF
- TRBJ2-3 TRBD1 TRBV5-4 TGTGCCAGCAGCTTGAAGTGGACAGGAGTCACAGATACGCAGTATTTT CASSLKWTGVTDTQYF
once TRBJ2-2 - TRBV7-9 TGTGCCAGCAGCCCCAGAATTATAGCGTCGAACACCGGGGAGCTGTTTTTT CASSPRIIASNTGELFF
- TRBJ2-3 - TRBV10-3 TGTGCCATCAGTGCCCGGGATTCGAGCACAGATACGCAGTATTTT CAISARDSSTDTQYF
- TRBJ1-4 - TRBV29-1 TGCAGCGTTGAAGGGTCCACAGGGGAAAAACTGTTTTTT CSVEGSTGEKLFF
- TRBJ2-2 - TRBV5-6 TGTGCCAGCAGCTTCTTACAGGGAAACACCGGGGAGCTGTTTTTT CASSFLQGNTGELFF
- TRBJ2-3 TRBD1 TRBV5-4 TGTGCCGGAGCCGGGACAGGGTCAGATACGCAGTATTTT CAGAGTGSDTQYF
- TRBJ2-7 TRBD1 TRBV6-7 TGTGCCGGGGCAGGGGGCCTCCTGACGTCCTACGAGCAGTACTTC CAGAGGLLTSYEQYF
- TRBJ2-7 TRBD2 TRBV28 TGTGCCAGCAGTTTGACCGGGACTAGCGGGAGTTACGAGCAGTACTTC CASSLTGTSGSYEQYF
- TRBJ2-1 TRBD2 TRBV19 TGTGCCAGTAGCCCCTCGGGGCTAGCGGGGGACAATGAGCAGTTCTTC CASSPSGLAGDNEQFF
- TRBJ2-5 TRBD1 TRBV28 TGTGCCAGCACCGTGGCAGGGGGCGGGATGGTGACCCAGTACTTC CASTVAGGGMVTQYF
- TRBJ2-5 - TRBV12-3/TRBV12-4 TGTGCCAGCAGCAGCCCTCGGGTGTCCCAGTACTTC CASSSPRVSQYF
- TRBJ1-2 - TRBV12-3/TRBV12-4 TGTGCCAGCAGTCGGACTGGATATGGCTACACCTTC CASSRTGYGYTF
- TRBJ2-3 TRBD1 TRBV19 TGTGCCAGTAGTATAAGGCAGGGGGCGGCCACGCAAGATACGCAGTATTTT CASSIRQGAATQDTQYF
few TRBJ2-4 - TRBV11-3 TGTGCCAGCAGCCCAATTGGGCATCAACTAGCCAAAAACATTCAGTACTTC CASSPIGHQLAKNIQYF